These T cell receptor beta chains were read from a single sample in a study of tumor-infiltrating lymphocytes in oesophageal squamous cell carcinoma. TCRdb fed the PCR reads into MiXCR, producing one record per CDR3 protein. The sample yields tens of thousands of distinct CDR3 sequences, approximately 35% seen once. Specimen: esophageal tumor tissue. The receptors were gathered from a female donor with esophageal squamous cell carcinoma. CDR3s include the opening cysteine and the closing phenylalanine or tryptophan. The D gene is left open where the match is weak. The listing skips clone size in some rows; elsewhere it reads once, few, many or a size class.

D gene | J gene | clone size | V gene | CDR3 protein | CDR3 DNA
. | TRBJ2-6 | . | TRBV7-8 | CASSTSAANSPLHF | TGTGCCAGCAGCACATCTGCTGCTAATTCACCCCTCCACTTC
. | TRBJ2-2 | . | TRBV5-1 | CASSFGPAGELFF | TGCGCCAGCAGCTTCGGGCCGGCCGGGGAGCTGTTTTTT
TRBD2 | TRBJ2-7 | many | TRBV5-1 | CASSLLGTSGYEQYF | TGCGCCAGCAGCTTGCTGGGGACTAGCGGCTACGAGCAGTACTTC
. | TRBJ1-5 | many | TRBV11-3 | CASSFRVRRREYQPQHF | TGTGCCAGCAGCTTTCGCGTCCGTCGGAGGGAGTACCAGCCCCAGCATTTT
. | TRBJ1-1 | . | TRBV6-6 | CASSYSGGVHF | TGTGCCAGCAGTTACTCGGGGGGGGTCCACTTT
TRBD1 | TRBJ1-2 | . | TRBV7-2 | CASSLVQGAHNYGYTF | TGTGCCAGCAGCTTAGTACAGGGGGCTCATAACTATGGCTACACCTTC
. | TRBJ2-7 | many | TRBV28 | CASSGYEQYF | TGTGCCAGCAGCGGTTACGAGCAGTACTTC
. | TRBJ2-1 | many | TRBV4-1 | CASSQDLSRLVLRFF | TGCGCCAGCAGCCAAGATCTTTCCCGACTAGTCCTCCGGTTCTTC
TRBD1 | TRBJ1-2 | . | TRBV6-5 | CASSAQGGKYGYTF | TGTGCCAGCAGTGCACAGGGGGGAAAGTATGGCTACACCTTC
. | TRBJ2-1 | . | TRBV14 | CASSPRDYNEQFF | TGTGCCAGCAGCCCCAGGGACTACAATGAGCAGTTCTTC
. | TRBJ1-2 | many | TRBV28 | CASRLSTNYGYTF | TGTGCCAGCAGACTCAGCACTAACTATGGCTACACCTTC